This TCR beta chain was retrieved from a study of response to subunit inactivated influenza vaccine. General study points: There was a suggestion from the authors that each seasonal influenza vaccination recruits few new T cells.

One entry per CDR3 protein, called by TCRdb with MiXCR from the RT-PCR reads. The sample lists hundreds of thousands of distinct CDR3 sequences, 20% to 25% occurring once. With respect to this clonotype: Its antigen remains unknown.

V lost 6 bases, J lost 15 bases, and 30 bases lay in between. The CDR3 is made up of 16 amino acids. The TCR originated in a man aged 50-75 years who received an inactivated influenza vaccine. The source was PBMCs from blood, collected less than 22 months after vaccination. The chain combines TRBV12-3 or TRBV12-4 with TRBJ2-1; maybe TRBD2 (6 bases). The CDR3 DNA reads TGTGCCAGCAGGCAGGGACTCGCTGTAACAATGAGTGGGTTGTTCTTC. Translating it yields CASRQGLAVTMSGLFF.